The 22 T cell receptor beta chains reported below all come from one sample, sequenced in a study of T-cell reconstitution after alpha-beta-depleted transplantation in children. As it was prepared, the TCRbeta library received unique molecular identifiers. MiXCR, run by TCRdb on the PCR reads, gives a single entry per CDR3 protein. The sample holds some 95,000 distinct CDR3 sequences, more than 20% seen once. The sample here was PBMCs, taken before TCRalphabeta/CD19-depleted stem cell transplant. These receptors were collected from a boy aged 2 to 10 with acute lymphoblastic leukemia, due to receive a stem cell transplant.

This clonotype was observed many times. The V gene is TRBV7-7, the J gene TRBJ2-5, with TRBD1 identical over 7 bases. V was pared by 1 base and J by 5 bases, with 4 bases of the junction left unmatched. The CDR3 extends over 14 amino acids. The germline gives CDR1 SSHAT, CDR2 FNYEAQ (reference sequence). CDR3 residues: CASSLGGQWETQYF. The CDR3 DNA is TGTGCCAGCAGCTTAGGGGGACAGTGGGAGACCCAGTACTTC.

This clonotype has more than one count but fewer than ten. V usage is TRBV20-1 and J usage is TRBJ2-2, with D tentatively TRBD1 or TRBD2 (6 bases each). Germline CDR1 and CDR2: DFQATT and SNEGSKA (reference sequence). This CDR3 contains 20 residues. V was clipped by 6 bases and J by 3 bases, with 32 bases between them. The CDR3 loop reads CSAEERGFGGGASYTGELFF. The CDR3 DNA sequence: TGCAGTGCCGAAGAGAGGGGGTTTGGCGGAGGGGCATCGTACACCGGGGAGCTGTTTTTT.

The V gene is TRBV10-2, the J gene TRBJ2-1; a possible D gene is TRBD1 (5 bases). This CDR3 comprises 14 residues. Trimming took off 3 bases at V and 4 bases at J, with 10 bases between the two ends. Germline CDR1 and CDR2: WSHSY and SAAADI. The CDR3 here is CASSDKGLYNEQFF. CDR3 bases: TGCGCCAGCAGTGACAAGGGGCTATACAATGAGCAGTTCTTC.

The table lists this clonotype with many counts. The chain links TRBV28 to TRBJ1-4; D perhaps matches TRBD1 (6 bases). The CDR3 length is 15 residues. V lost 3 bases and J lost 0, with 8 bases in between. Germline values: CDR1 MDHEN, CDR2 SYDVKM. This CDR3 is CASSLGGATNEKLFF. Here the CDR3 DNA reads TGTGCCAGCAGTTTGGGGGGCGCAACTAATGAAAAACTGTTTTTT.

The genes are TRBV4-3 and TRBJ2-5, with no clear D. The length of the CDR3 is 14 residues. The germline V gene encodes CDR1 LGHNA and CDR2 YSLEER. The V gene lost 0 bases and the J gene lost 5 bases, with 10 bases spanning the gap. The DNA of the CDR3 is TGCGCCAGCAGCCAAGAGGGGTCCGGGGAGACCCAGTACTTC. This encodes CASSQEGSGETQYF.

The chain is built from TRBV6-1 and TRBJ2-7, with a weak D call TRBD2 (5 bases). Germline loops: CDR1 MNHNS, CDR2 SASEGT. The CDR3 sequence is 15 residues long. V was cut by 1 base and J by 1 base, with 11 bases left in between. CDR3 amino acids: CASSEESGSSYEQYF. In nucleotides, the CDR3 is TGTGCCAGCAGTGAAGAGAGCGGATCGTCCTACGAGCAGTACTTC.

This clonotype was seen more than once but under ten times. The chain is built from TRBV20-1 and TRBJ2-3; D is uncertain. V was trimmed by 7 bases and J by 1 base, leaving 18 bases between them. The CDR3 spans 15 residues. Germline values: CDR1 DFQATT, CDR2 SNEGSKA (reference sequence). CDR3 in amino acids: CSELKGFGRTDTQYF. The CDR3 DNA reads TGCAGTGAATTGAAAGGATTTGGCCGCACAGATACGCAGTATTTT.

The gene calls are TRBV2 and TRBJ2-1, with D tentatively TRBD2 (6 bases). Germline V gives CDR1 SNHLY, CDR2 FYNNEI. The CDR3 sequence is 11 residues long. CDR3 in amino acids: CGAPGGAEQFF. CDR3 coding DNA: TGTGGGGCACCCGGGGGAGCAGAGCAGTTCTTC.

CDR3 in amino acids: CASKIGADTQYF. CDR3 in DNA: TGTGCCAGCAAAATCGGGGCAGATACGCAGTATTTT. The rearrangement joins TRBV2 to TRBJ2-3; tentative D call: TRBD2 (5 bases). This CDR3 is built from 12 residues. V lost 7 bases and J lost 4, with 9 bases in between. The germline V gene encodes CDR1 SNHLY and CDR2 FYNNEI.

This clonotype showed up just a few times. The CDR3, as DNA: TGTGCCAGCAGCCCCCTAGAGACTCCCGGCTCCGAGCAGTACTTC. It encodes CASSPLETPGSEQYF. The chain links TRBV7-2 to TRBJ2-7; D unresolved. Germline values: CDR1 SGHTA, CDR2 FQGNSA. V dropped 5 bases and J dropped 6 bases, with 20 bases sitting between them. The length of the CDR3 is 15 residues.

Here the CDR3 reads CSVPGAWDEQFF. CDR3 nucleotides: TGCAGCGTTCCGGGAGCCTGGGATGAGCAGTTCTTC. The rearrangement joins TRBV29-1 to TRBJ2-1; weak D call: TRBD2 (6 bases). Trimming left V 5 bases short and J 8 bases short, with 13 bases between. Germline assignment: CDR1 SQVTM and CDR2 ANQGSEA. This CDR3 has 12 residues.

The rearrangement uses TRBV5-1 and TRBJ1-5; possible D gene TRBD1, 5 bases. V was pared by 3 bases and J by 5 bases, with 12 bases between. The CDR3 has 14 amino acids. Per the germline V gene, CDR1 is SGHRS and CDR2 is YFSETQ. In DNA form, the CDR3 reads TGCGCCAGCAGCTCTGACGGAGGGGATCAGCCCCAGCATTTT. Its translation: CASSSDGGDQPQHF.

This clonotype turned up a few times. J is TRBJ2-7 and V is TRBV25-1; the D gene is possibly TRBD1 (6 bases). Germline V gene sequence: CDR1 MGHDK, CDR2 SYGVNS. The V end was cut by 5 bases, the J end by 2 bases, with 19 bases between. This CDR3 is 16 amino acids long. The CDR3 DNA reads TGTGCCAGCAGTACACAGGGACGGACGGAGGCCTACGAGCAGTACTTC. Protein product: CASSTQGRTEAYEQYF.

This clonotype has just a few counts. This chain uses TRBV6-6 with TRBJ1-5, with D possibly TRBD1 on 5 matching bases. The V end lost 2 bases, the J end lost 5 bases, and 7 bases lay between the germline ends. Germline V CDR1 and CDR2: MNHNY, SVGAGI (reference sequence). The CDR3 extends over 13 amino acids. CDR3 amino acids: CASSYATDQPQHF. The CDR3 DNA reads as TGTGCCAGCAGTTACGCGACAGATCAGCCCCAGCATTTT.

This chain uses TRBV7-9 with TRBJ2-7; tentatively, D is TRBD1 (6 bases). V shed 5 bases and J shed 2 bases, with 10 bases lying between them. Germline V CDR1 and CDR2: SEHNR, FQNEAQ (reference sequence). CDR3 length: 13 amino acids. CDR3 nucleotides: TGTGCCAGCAGCACAGGGTCTCCCTACGAGCAGTACTTC. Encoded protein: CASSTGSPYEQYF.

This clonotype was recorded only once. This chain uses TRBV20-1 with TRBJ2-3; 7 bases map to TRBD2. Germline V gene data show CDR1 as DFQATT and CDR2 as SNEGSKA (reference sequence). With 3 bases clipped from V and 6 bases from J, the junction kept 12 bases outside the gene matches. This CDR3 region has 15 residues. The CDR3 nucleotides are TGCAGTGCTAGTTTGCCTCGCGGGGGACGGGATACGCAGTATTTT. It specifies CSASLPRGGRDTQYF.

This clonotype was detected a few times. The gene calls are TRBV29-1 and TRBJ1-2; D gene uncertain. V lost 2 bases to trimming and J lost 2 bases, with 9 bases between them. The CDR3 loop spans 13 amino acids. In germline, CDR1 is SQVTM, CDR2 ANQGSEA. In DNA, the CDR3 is TGCAGCGTTGAACCACCCGGGAACTATGGCTACACCTTC. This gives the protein CSVEPPGNYGYTF.

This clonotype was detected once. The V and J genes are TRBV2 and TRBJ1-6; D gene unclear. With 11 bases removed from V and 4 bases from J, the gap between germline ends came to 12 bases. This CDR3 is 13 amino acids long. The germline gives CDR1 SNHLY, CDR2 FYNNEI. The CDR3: CAGRPAYNSPLHF. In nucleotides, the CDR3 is TGTGCCGGCCGGCCAGCGTATAATTCACCCCTCCACTTT.

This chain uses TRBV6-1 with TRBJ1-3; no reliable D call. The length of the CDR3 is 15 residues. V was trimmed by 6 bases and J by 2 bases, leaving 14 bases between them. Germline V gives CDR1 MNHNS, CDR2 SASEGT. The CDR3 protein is CASRGDPSPGNTIYF. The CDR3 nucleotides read TGTGCCAGCAGGGGCGACCCCTCCCCTGGAAACACCATATATTTT.

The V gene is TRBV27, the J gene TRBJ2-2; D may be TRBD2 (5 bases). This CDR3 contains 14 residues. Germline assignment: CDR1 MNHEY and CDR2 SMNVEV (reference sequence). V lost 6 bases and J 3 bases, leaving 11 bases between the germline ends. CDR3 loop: CASRGSVDTGELFF. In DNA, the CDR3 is TGTGCCAGCAGGGGGAGCGTGGACACCGGGGAGCTGTTTTTT.

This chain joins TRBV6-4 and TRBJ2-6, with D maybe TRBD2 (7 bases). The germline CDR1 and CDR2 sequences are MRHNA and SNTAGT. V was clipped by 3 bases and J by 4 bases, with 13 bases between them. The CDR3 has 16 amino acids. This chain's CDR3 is CASSEGGGPGANVLTF. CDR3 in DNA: TGTGCCAGCAGTGAAGGGGGGGGCCCCGGGGCCAACGTCCTGACTTTC.

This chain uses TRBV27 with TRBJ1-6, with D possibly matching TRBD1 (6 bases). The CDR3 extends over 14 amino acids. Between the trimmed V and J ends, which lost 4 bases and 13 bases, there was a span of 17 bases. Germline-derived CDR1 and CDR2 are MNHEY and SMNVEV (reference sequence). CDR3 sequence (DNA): TGTGCCAGCAGTTCAGGGACACCCAGGAACCCCCTCCACTTT. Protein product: CASSSGTPRNPLHF.